Each of the 32 T cell receptor beta chains below was sequenced from the same sample in a study of cytomegalovirus exposure and HLA in healthy donors. The table came from immunoSEQ multiplex PCR; TCRdb's copy has only in-frame clones and leaves some out. The data contain roughly 120,000 clones, 85% to 90% of them singletons. Sequencing was performed on PBMCs. The receptors originated from a woman aged 30 to 39 in good health and CMV-seropositive.

The chain couples TRBV6-6 to TRBJ2-3, with 8 positions matching TRBD2. Germline V gene lookup returns CDR1 MNHNY and CDR2 SVGAGI (reference sequence). The CDR3 runs 16 residues. V lost 6 bases to trimming and J lost 4 bases; unmatched junction nucleotides: 12. The chain's CDR3 is CASSRKRELVADTQYF. The CDR3 region has the DNA TGTGCCAGCAGCCGCAAGCGGGAGTTGGTCGCAGATACGCAGTATTTT.

This clone appeared a single time. The V call is TRBV7-2, the J call TRBJ2-1; D gene unclear. V lost 3 bases, J lost 5 bases, and 11 bases lay in between. CDR1 SGHTA and CDR2 FQGNSA come from the germline V gene. The CDR3 length is 14 residues. In DNA form, the CDR3 reads TGTGCCAGCAGCTTTCCGCGAGCAAACAATGAGCAGTTCTTC. It codes for CASSFPRANNEQFF.

The chain has TRBV27 and TRBJ2-7, with 8 bases lining up with TRBD1. The ends lost 5 bases at V and 3 bases at J; junction bases unmatched: 15. Per germline, CDR1 MNHEY and CDR2 SMNVEV (reference sequence). CDR3 length: 17 amino acids. The CDR3 nucleotides read TGTGCCAGCAGTCCCTATCTTCCCCGAACAGGGGGCTACGAGCAGTACTTC. Amino acid sequence: CASSPYLPRTGGYEQYF.

The chain has TRBV6-6 and TRBJ2-7, with D perhaps TRBD1 (5 bases). In germline, CDR1 is MNHNY, CDR2 SVGAGI (reference sequence). The V and J ends lost 2 bases and 5 bases respectively, with 10 bases between them. There are 13 residues in the CDR3. CDR3 sequence reads: CASSYDQGDEQYF. The CDR3 region has the DNA TGTGCCAGCAGTTACGACCAGGGCGACGAGCAGTACTTC.

The chain links TRBV11-1 to TRBJ1-1, with TRBD1 matching 9 bases. This CDR3 is built from 19 residues. The germline gives CDR1 SGHAT, CDR2 FQDESV (reference sequence). The V gene end was trimmed by 6 bases and the J gene end by 3 bases; junction bases not matched to a gene: 20. CDR3 sequence reads: CASSYSPISHRGRDTEAFF. The CDR3 DNA is TGTGCCAGCAGTTACTCACCCATAAGCCACAGGGGGCGAGACACTGAAGCTTTCTTT.

This chain uses TRBV7-2 with TRBJ2-7; TRBD2 agrees at 10 bases. Germline V gene sequence: CDR1 SGHTA, CDR2 FQGNSA. J lost 0 bases, V lost 4 bases, and 3 bases had no gene match. CDR3 length equals 15 residues. The CDR3 DNA reads as TGTGCCAGCAGCTCAGGACTAGCGGCCTCCTACGAGCAGTACTTC. This codes for CASSSGLAASYEQYF.

The gene calls are TRBV5-1 and TRBJ2-1, with D possibly being TRBD1 (6 bases). The CDR3 is 12 residues long. V lost 5 bases and J 9 bases, leaving 12 bases between the germline ends. Germline V gene sequence: CDR1 SGHRS, CDR2 YFSETQ. CDR3 coding DNA: TGCGCCAGCAGTTACAGGGTTGGTGAGCAGTTCTTC. Amino acid sequence: CASSYRVGEQFF.

The rearrangement uses TRBV11-3 and TRBJ2-6, with TRBD2 identical over 10 bases. The V and J ends lost 5 bases and 0 bases, in that order; junction bases with no gene match: 4. Germline V gene data show CDR1 as SGHNT and CDR2 as YENEEA. This CDR3 region has 17 residues. Here the CDR3 DNA reads TGTGCCAGCAGCCCGGGACTAGCGACCTCTGGGGCCAACGTCCTGACTTTC. Protein product: CASSPGLATSGANVLTF.

V gene TRBV6-6 combines with J gene TRBJ2-2; 8 bases line up with TRBD2. The length of the CDR3 is 16 residues. CDR1 and CDR2 from the germline V gene are MNHNY and SVGAGI (reference sequence). The junction had 6 bases not matched to a gene; V was cut back by 2 bases and J by 4 bases. The CDR3 nucleotides are TGTGCCAGCAGTTACGAGCTAGCGGGCCGCACCGGGGAGCTGTTTTTT. It translates to CASSYELAGRTGELFF.

The CDR3 DNA reads as TGCGCCAGCAGCTTGGCAGGGGGGAATTCACCCCTCCACTTT. Translating gives CASSLAGGNSPLHF. The rearrangement uses TRBV5-1 and TRBJ1-6; TRBD1 aligns across 7 bases. CDR1 SGHRS and CDR2 YFSETQ come from the germline V gene. The CDR3 sequence is 14 residues long. V lost 0 bases, J lost 7 bases, and 1 base stayed unmatched. Drawing the rest from reference TRBV5-1 and TRBJ1-6, the complete variable domain is KAGVTQTPRYLIKTRGQQVTLSCSPISGHRSVSWYQQTPGQGLQFLFEYFSETQRNKGNFPGRFSGRQFSNSRSEMNVSTLELGDSALYLCASSLAGGNSPLHFGNGTRLTVT.

The chain is built from TRBV4-1 and TRBJ2-2, with D tentatively TRBD1 (5 bases). Germline CDR1 reads MGHRA; CDR2 reads YSYEKL. V lost 0 bases to trimming and J lost 4 bases, with 15 bases between them. The CDR3 is made up of 17 amino acids. The CDR3 loop reads CASSQDQQRRGTGELFF. CDR3 bases: TGCGCCAGCAGCCAAGATCAGCAGCGAAGGGGCACCGGGGAGCTGTTTTTT.

The chain employs TRBV5-1 and TRBJ2-1; 13 bases align to TRBD2. Per the germline V gene, CDR1 is SGHRS and CDR2 is YFSETQ. V was pared by 6 bases and J by 4 bases, with 10 bases of the junction left unmatched. The CDR3 has 17 amino acids. The CDR3 DNA is TGCGCCAGCACTGGACTAGCGGGAGCGCAGGGTTACAATGAGCAGTTCTTC. Amino acids: CASTGLAGAQGYNEQFF.

V usage is TRBV6-1 and J usage is TRBJ1-5; tentatively, D is TRBD1 (6 bases). Germline assignment: CDR1 MNHNS and CDR2 SASEGT. This CDR3 has 15 amino acids. Trimming took off 4 bases at V and 0 bases at J, with 10 bases between the two ends. The CDR3 bases are TGTGCCAGCAGTGGTGGACAGTTTAGCAATCAGCCCCAGCATTTT. This encodes CASSGGQFSNQPQHF.

V and J are TRBV15 and TRBJ1-5; 8 bases are a match to TRBD1. Per the germline V gene, CDR1 is LNHNV and CDR2 is YYDKDF (reference sequence). V lost 0 bases and J lost 0; bases outside the gene matches: 7. This CDR3 comprises 18 residues. The CDR3 nucleotides read TGTGCCACCAGCAGAGATTGGGGGACAGGTTATAGCAATCAGCCCCAGCATTTT. It codes for CATSRDWGTGYSNQPQHF.

The chain links TRBV7-9 to TRBJ2-7; the match to TRBD2 covers 13 bases. Trimming cost V 1 base and J 4 bases; bases outside gene matches: 4. CDR1 and CDR2 from the germline V gene are SEHNR and FQNEAQ (reference sequence). The CDR3 consists of 16 residues. The CDR3 nucleotides read TGTGCCAGCAGCTTAGGGACTAGCGGGAGTACGTACGAGCAGTACTTC. Translation gives CASSLGTSGSTYEQYF.

V and J are TRBV7-8 and TRBJ2-4, with TRBD1 matching 7 bases. The V segment lost 1 base and the J segment 3 bases; nucleotides outside the gene matches: 12. CDR3 size: 18 residues. CDR1 is SGHVS, CDR2 FQNEAQ, per germline. DNA of the CDR3: TGTGCCAGCAGCTTAGGCCCCTACAGGGGCTCGGACAAAAACATTCAGTACTTC. Translating it yields CASSLGPYRGSDKNIQYF.

This chain's CDR3 is CASSLLAGVTDTQYF. The CDR3 DNA reads as TGCGCCAGCAGCTTACTAGCGGGAGTCACAGATACGCAGTATTTT. This chain links TRBV5-1 with TRBJ2-3; 11 bases match TRBD2. J gave up 2 bases and V 2 bases, and 1 base lay outside the gene matches. Germline assignment: CDR1 SGHRS and CDR2 YFSETQ. The CDR3 length is 15 residues.

CDR3 coding DNA: TGTGCCAGCAGTGACGGGACAGGGAACTACGAGCAGTACTTC. Protein: CASSDGTGNYEQYF. The genes are TRBV2 and TRBJ2-7, with 9 bases identical to TRBD1. Germline V CDR1 and CDR2: SNHLY, FYNNEI. The trim removed 3 bases at V and 3 bases at J, leaving 3 bases unmatched. The CDR3 is 14 amino acids.

The rearrangement uses TRBV2 and TRBJ1-2; 8 bases are shared with TRBD1. V trimming: 7 bases; J trimming: 8 bases; junction bases outside the gene matches: 12. Per the germline V gene, CDR1 is SNHLY and CDR2 is FYNNEI. The CDR3 loop spans 14 amino acids. The CDR3 nucleotides read TGTGCCAGCACCCAGGACCGGACAGGGTTCGGCTACACCTTC. This sequence encodes CASTQDRTGFGYTF.

The CDR3 is CASSLGPRGQPQHF. The CDR3 nucleotides read TGTGCCAGCAGCTTGGGACCGAGGGGGCAGCCCCAGCATTTT. This sequence joins TRBV11-3 and TRBJ1-5; D may be TRBD1 (6 bases). Trimming shortened V by 3 bases and J by 7 bases, and 13 bases separated the two germline ends. Germline loops: CDR1 SGHNT, CDR2 YENEEA. The CDR3 totals 14 residues.

V and J are TRBV4-1 and TRBJ2-1; 12 nucleotides align to TRBD2. CDR1 and CDR2 (germline): MGHRA, YSYEKL. This CDR3 is built from 14 residues. The V and J ends lost 4 bases and 7 bases, in that order; junction bases with no gene match: 2. The CDR3 nucleotides are TGCGCCAGCAGCCGGACTAGCGGGATAAATGAGCAGTTCTTC. Protein sequence: CASSRTSGINEQFF.

The chain combines TRBV2 with TRBJ2-2, with D perhaps TRBD1 (7 bases). Trimming shortened V by 7 bases and J by 3 bases, and 15 bases separated the two germline ends. This CDR3 is built from 15 residues. CDR1 and CDR2 (germline): SNHLY, FYNNEI. The CDR3 coding sequence is TGTGCCAGCAATGGGGGCAGGGGGGACACCGGGGAGCTGTTTTTT. It codes for CASNGGRGDTGELFF.

The V gene is TRBV6-6, the J gene TRBJ2-5, with D hard to call. Germline V gene sequence: CDR1 MNHNY, CDR2 SVGAGI (reference sequence). The germline V and J ends were trimmed by 2 bases and 3 bases, with 10 bases remaining between them. The CDR3 loop spans 14 amino acids. Written as DNA, the CDR3 is TGTGCCAGCAGTTACCGAGAGTTTAAAGAGACCCAGTACTTC. It translates to CASSYREFKETQYF.

This clone was recorded once. The chain has TRBV5-6 and TRBJ2-7; 10 bases match TRBD1. V was clipped by 2 bases and J by 6 bases; unmatched bases: 8. Germline values: CDR1 SGHDT, CDR2 YYEEEE. This CDR3 contains 15 residues. The CDR3 region is CASSFRTGGIGEQYF. Here the CDR3 DNA reads TGTGCCAGCAGCTTCAGGACAGGGGGTATTGGCGAGCAGTACTTC.

V is TRBV5-6 and J is TRBJ2-1, with 8 bases identical to TRBD2. J gave up 10 bases and V 4 bases, and 4 bases lay outside the gene matches. Germline-derived CDR1 and CDR2 are SGHDT and YYEEEE. This CDR3 comprises 12 residues. CDR3 sequence: CASSNGRGEQFF. As DNA, the CDR3 is TGTGCCAGCAGCAACGGGAGGGGGGAGCAGTTCTTC.

This clone was recorded once. The chain links TRBV4-3 to TRBJ2-5; TRBD2 is a possible D gene (7 bases). V was shortened by 0 bases and J by 5 bases, with 19 bases between the two germline ends. Germline CDR1 reads LGHNA; CDR2 reads YSLEER. This CDR3 spans 17 amino acids. The CDR3 is CASSQDWGGGAEETQYF. CDR3 DNA sequence: TGCGCCAGCAGCCAAGATTGGGGAGGGGGGGCTGAGGAGACCCAGTACTTC.

The chain recombines TRBV10-2 with TRBJ2-1, with TRBD2 matching 9 bases. The CDR3 is 16 amino acids. Germline CDR1 reads WSHSY; CDR2 reads SAAADI. With V trimmed by 0 bases and J by 5 bases, 5 bases remained unmatched. The CDR3 is CASSESISGSDNEQFF. The CDR3 bases are TGCGCCAGCAGTGAGTCTATTAGCGGGAGCGACAATGAGCAGTTCTTC.

The chain has TRBV2 and TRBJ2-7, with 7 positions matching TRBD2. CDR3 length: 16 residues. The germline gives CDR1 SNHLY, CDR2 FYNNEI. Unmatched junction bases numbered 12, after V lost 6 bases and J lost 1 base. CDR3 in amino acids: CASRAFLRERSYEQYF. In DNA, the CDR3 is TGTGCCAGCAGGGCTTTTTTGCGGGAGAGGTCCTACGAGCAGTACTTC.

The chain uses TRBV29-1 and TRBJ2-1; 8 bases map to TRBD1. The germline V gene encodes CDR1 SQVTM and CDR2 ANQGSEA. This CDR3 comprises 13 residues. Unmatched junction bases numbered 9, after V lost 7 bases and J lost 7 bases. This CDR3 is CSGDLTGENEQFF. Written as DNA, the CDR3 is TGCAGCGGGGACCTGACAGGGGAGAATGAGCAGTTCTTC.

This rearrangement joins TRBV5-4 to TRBJ2-5; a possible D gene is TRBD2 (6 bases). In germline, CDR1 is SGHNT, CDR2 YYREEE (reference sequence). The CDR3 contains 13 residues. Trimming took 0 bases from V and 5 from J, leaving 8 bases between them. CDR3 residues: CASSLAGGETQYF. DNA for the CDR3: TGTGCCAGCAGCTTGGCAGGAGGGGAGACCCAGTACTTC.

The CDR3 here is CASSPRRGVAGSSYEQYF. Written as DNA, the CDR3 is TGTGCCAGTAGTCCCCGGCGGGGGGTAGCGGGGAGCTCCTACGAGCAGTACTTC. V and J are TRBV19 and TRBJ2-7; 8 nucleotides match TRBD2. Germline assignment: CDR1 LNHDA and CDR2 SQIVND (reference sequence). The CDR3 totals 18 residues. The V and J ends lost 5 bases and 0 bases, in that order; junction bases with no gene match: 15.

V is TRBV27 and J is TRBJ2-1; perhaps TRBD2 as D (7 bases). Trimming removed 6 bases from V and 6 bases from J, with 15 bases in between. Germline V CDR1 and CDR2: MNHEY, SMNVEV (reference sequence). This CDR3 has 14 amino acids. DNA of the CDR3: TGTGCCAGCAGACTCGGGGGGCTGATCAATGAGCAGTTCTTC. Amino acids: CASRLGGLINEQFF.